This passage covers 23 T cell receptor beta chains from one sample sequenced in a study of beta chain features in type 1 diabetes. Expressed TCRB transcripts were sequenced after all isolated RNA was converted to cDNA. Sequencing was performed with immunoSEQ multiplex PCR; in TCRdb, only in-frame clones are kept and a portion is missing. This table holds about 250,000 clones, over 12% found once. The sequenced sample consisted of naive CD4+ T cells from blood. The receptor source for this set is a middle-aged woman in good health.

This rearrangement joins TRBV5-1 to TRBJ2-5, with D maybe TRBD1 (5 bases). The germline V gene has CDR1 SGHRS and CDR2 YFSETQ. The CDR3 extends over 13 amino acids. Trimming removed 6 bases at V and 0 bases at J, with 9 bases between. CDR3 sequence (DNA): TGCGCCAGCAAAGAGGACAACCAAGAGACCCAGTACTTC. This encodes CASKEDNQETQYF.

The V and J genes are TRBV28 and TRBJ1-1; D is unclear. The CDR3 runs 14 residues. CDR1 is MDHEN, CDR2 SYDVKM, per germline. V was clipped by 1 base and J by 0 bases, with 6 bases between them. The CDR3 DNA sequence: TGTGCCAGCAGTTTATTTCACATGAACACTGAAGCTTTCTTT. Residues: CASSLFHMNTEAFF.

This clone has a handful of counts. The chain's CDR3 is CSVRTGLRETQYF. Written as DNA, the CDR3 is TGCAGCGTCAGGACGGGGTTACGAGAGACCCAGTACTTC. The rearrangement joins TRBV29-1 to TRBJ2-5; D is perhaps TRBD2 (5 bases). This CDR3 region has 13 residues. Trimming shortened V by 6 bases and J by 4 bases, and 15 bases separated the two germline ends. Germline V gives CDR1 SQVTM, CDR2 ANQGSEA.

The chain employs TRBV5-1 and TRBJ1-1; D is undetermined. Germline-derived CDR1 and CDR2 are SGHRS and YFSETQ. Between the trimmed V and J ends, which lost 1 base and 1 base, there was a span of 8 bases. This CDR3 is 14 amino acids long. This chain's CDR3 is CASSLNRQNTEAFF. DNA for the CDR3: TGCGCCAGCAGCTTGAACCGACAGAACACTGAAGCTTTCTTT.

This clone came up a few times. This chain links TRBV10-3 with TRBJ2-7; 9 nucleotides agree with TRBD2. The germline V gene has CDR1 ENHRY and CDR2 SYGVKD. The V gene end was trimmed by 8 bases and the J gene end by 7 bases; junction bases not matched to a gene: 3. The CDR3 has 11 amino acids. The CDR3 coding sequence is TGTGCCATCCAGCGGGGGGATGAGCAGTACTTC. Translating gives CAIQRGDEQYF.

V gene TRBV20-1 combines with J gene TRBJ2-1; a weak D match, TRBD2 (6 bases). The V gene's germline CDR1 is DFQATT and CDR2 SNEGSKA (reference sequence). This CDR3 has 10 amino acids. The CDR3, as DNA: TGCAGCTTCGGGCGGGGTGAGCAGTTCTTC. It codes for CSFGRGEQFF.

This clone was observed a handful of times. This CDR3 reads CASSLQGWHTEAFF. CDR3 bases: TGTGCCAGCAGCCTGCAGGGCTGGCACACTGAAGCTTTCTTT. The gene calls are TRBV7-8 and TRBJ1-1; a possible D gene is TRBD1 (5 bases). The CDR3 consists of 14 residues. Germline values: CDR1 SGHVS, CDR2 FQNEAQ. V shed 5 bases and J shed 3 bases, with 13 bases lying between them.

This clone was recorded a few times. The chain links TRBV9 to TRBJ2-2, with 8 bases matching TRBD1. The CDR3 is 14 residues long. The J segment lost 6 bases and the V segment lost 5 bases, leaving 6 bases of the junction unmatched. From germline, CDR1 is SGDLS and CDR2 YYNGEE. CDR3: CASRTGQVAGELFF. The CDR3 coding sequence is TGTGCCAGCAGGACGGGACAGGTTGCCGGGGAGCTGTTTTTT.

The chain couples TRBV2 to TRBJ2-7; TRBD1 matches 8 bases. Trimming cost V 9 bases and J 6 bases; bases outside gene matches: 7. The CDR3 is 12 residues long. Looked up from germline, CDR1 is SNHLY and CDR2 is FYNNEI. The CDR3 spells CARNRQGPEQYF. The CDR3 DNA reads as TGTGCCAGGAACCGACAGGGGCCCGAGCAGTACTTC. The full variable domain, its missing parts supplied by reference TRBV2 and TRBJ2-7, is EPEVTQTPSHQVTQMGQEVILRCVPISNHLYFYWYRQILGQKVEFLVSFYNNEISEKSEIFDDQFSVERPDGSNFTLKIRSTKLEDSAMYFCARNRQGPEQYFGPGTRLTVT.

DNA of the CDR3: TGTGCCAGTACGGATAGCGGGGGCCCCACCGGGGAGCTGTTTTTT. It specifies CASTDSGGPTGELFF. J is TRBJ2-2 and V is TRBV19, with 9 positions matching TRBD2. This CDR3 region has 15 residues. V shed 7 bases and J 4 bases; nucleotides not matched to a gene: 7. The germline V gene encodes CDR1 LNHDA and CDR2 SQIVND (reference sequence).

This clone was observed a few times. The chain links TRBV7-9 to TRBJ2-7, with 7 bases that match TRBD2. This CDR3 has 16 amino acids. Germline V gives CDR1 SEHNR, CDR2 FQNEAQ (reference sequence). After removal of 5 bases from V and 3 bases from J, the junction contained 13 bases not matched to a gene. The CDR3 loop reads CASSGNRGSGLYEQYF. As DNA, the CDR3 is TGTGCCAGCAGCGGGAATCGGGGTAGCGGGCTCTACGAGCAGTACTTC.

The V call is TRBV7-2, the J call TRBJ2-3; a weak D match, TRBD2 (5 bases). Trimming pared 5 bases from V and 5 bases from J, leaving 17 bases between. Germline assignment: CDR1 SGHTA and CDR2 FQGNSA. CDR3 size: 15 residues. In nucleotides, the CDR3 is TGTGCCAGCAGCAGGGTCGGAGCCGGGGTAGATACGCAGTATTTT. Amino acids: CASSRVGAGVDTQYF.

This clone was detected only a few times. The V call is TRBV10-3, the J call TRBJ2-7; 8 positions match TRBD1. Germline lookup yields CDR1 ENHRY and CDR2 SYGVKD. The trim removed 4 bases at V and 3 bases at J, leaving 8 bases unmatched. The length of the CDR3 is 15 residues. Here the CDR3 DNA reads TGTGCCATCAGTGCAGACACCGGGACAGGCTACGAGCAGTACTTC. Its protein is CAISADTGTGYEQYF.

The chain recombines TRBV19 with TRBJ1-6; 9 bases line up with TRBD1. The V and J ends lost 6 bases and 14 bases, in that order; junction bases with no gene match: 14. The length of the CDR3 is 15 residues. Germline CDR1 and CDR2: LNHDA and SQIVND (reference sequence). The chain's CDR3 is CASSPGTGFFRALHF. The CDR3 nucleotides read TGTGCCAGTAGCCCCGGGACAGGGTTTTTTCGGGCCCTCCACTTT.

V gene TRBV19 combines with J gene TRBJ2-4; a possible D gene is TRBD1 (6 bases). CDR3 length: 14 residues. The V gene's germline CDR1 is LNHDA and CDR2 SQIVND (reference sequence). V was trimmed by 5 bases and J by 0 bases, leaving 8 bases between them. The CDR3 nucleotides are TGTGCCAGTAGTCCACAGGGAGCCAAAAACATTCAGTACTTC. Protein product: CASSPQGAKNIQYF.

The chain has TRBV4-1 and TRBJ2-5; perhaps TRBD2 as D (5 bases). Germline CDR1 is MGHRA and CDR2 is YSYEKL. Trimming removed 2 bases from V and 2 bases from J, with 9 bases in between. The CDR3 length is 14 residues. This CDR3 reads CASSQPGVQETQYF. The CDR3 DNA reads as TGCGCCAGCAGCCAACCCGGGGTACAAGAGACCCAGTACTTC.

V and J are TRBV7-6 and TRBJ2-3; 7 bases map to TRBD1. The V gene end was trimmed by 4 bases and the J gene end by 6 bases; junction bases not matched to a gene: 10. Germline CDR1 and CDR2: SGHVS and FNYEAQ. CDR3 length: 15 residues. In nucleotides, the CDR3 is TGTGCCAGCAGCTCTTTCGACAGGGTTGCGGATACGCAGTATTTT. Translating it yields CASSSFDRVADTQYF.

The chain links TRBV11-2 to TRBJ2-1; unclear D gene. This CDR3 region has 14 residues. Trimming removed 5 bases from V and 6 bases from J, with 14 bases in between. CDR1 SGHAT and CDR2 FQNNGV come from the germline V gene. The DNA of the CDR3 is TGTGCCAGCAGCATACGTTGGGCATTCAATGAGCAGTTCTTC. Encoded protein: CASSIRWAFNEQFF. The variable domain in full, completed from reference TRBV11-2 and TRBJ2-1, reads EAGVAQSPRYKIIEKRQSVAFWCNPISGHATLYWYQQILGQGPKLLIQFQNNGVVDDSQLPKDRFSAERLKGVDSTLKIQPAKLEDSAVYLCASSIRWAFNEQFFGPGTRLTVL.

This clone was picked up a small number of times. In nucleotides, the CDR3 is TGCGCCAGCAGCGATCAGGGACAGGGAGATACGCAGTATTTT. Encoded protein: CASSDQGQGDTQYF. The chain links TRBV5-1 to TRBJ2-3; TRBD1 aligns across 9 bases. Trimming took 4 bases from V and 5 from J; bases not matched to a gene: 5. Germline assignment: CDR1 SGHRS and CDR2 YFSETQ. This CDR3 is built from 14 residues.

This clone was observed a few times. CDR3 DNA: TGTGCCAGCAGCGGGGACAGGGGAGACACTGAAGCTTTCTTT. Residues: CASSGDRGDTEAFF. This sequence joins TRBV9 and TRBJ1-1; 10 bases fit TRBD1. Germline V gives CDR1 SGDLS, CDR2 YYNGEE. J was trimmed by 3 bases and V by 3 bases; bases with no gene match: 2. CDR3 length: 14 amino acids. The whole variable domain, remainder taken from reference TRBV9 and TRBJ1-1, is DSGVTQTPKHLITATGQRVTLRCSPRSGDLSVYWYQQSLDQGLQFLIQYYNGEERAKGNILERFSAQQFPDLHSELNLSSLELGDSALYFCASSGDRGDTEAFFGQGTRLTVV.

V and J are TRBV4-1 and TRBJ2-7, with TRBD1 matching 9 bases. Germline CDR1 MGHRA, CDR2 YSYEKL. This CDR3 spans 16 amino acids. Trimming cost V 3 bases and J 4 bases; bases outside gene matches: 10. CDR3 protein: CASSQERQGGRYEQYF. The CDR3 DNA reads TGCGCCAGCAGCCAGGAACGACAGGGGGGACGATACGAGCAGTACTTC.

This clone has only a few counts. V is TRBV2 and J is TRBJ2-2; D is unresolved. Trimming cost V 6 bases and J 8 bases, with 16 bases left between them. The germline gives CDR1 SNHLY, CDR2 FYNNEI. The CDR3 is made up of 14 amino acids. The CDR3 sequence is CASSPILASGELFF. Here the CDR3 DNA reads TGTGCCAGCAGCCCCATCCTGGCATCGGGGGAGCTGTTTTTT.

The CDR3: CASRPIRGTTLYNEQFF. The CDR3 bases are TGTGCCAGCCGACCTATTCGGGGGACTACCTTATACAATGAGCAGTTCTTC. This chain connects TRBV7-6 to TRBJ2-1, with 7 bases that match TRBD2. Trimming removed 8 bases from V and 4 bases from J; junction bases left unmatched: 17. Per germline, CDR1 SGHVS and CDR2 FNYEAQ. The CDR3 has 17 residues.